This is a list of T cell receptor beta chains from one sample in a study of cytomegalovirus exposure and HLA in healthy donors. Sequencing used immunoSEQ multiplex PCR; TCRdb keeps in-frame clones, though not all of them. The sample consists of fewer than 80,000 clones, 76% of them appearing once. Sequencing was performed on PBMCs. Source of these receptors: a man younger than 30 in good health and CMV-seronegative. CDR3s include the opening cysteine and the closing phenylalanine or tryptophan. Each record gives: V gene, D gene, clone size, J gene, CDR3 protein, CDR3 DNA. D genes are given only for firm matches. The size entry is marked missing in some rows and otherwise reads once, few, many or a size class.

>TRBV27|-|once|TRBJ2-2
CASSLPFLNTGELFF
TGTGCCAGCAGTTTACCGTTCTTGAACACCGGGGAGCTGTTTTTT
>TRBV9|TRBD1|-|TRBJ1-2
CASSVEETGYGYTF
TGTGCCAGCAGCGTAGAGGAGACAGGGTATGGCTACACCTTC
>TRBV27|TRBD2|once|TRBJ2-3
CASSPQRGGLYTQYF
TGTGCCAGCAGTCCTCAGCGGGGGGGTTTATATACGCAGTATTTT
>TRBV27|TRBD2|-|TRBJ2-1
CASSFLGTSGGWNEQFF
TGTGCCAGCAGTTTCCTCGGGACTAGCGGGGGGTGGAATGAGCAGTTCTTC
>TRBV9|TRBD1|-|TRBJ2-2
CASSVLGRVGQGPGELFF
TGTGCCAGCAGCGTCTTAGGACGGGTGGGACAGGGTCCCGGGGAGCTGTTTTTT
>TRBV27|TRBD2|-|TRBJ2-7
CASGPLAGVVYEQYF
TGTGCCAGCGGTCCCCTAGCGGGGGTTGTCTACGAGCAGTACTTC
>TRBV4-1|TRBD2|-|TRBJ2-3
CASSQVVGTSGSTDTQYF
TGCGCCAGCAGCCAAGTCGTAGGGACTAGCGGCAGCACAGATACGCAGTATTTT
>TRBV7-9|-|-|TRBJ2-4
CASSPQGSPKNIQYF
TGTGCCAGCAGCCCCCAGGGTTCCCCCAAAAACATTCAGTACTTC
>TRBV4-1|-|few|TRBJ1-4
CASSQVVRGYEKLFF
TGCGCCAGCAGCCAAGTAGTACGGGGTTACGAAAAACTGTTTTTT
>TRBV11-2|TRBD2|-|TRBJ2-2
CASSLVAGSPGELFF
TGTGCCAGCAGCTTAGTAGCGGGTTCCCCCGGGGAGCTGTTTTTT
>TRBV7-2|-|-|TRBJ2-5
CASSLAASNQETQYF
TGTGCCAGCAGCTTAGCGGCTAGCAACCAAGAGACCCAGTACTTC
>TRBV28|TRBD2|-|TRBJ2-7
CASSSLAGGLWGEQYF
TGTGCCAGCAGTTCCCTAGCGGGGGGGCTATGGGGCGAGCAGTACTTC
>TRBV9|TRBD2|-|TRBJ2-7
CASSASLGGSYEQYF
TGTGCCAGCAGCGCGTCGTTGGGGGGGTCCTACGAGCAGTACTTC
>TRBV5-1|TRBD1|-|TRBJ2-7
CASSRETGGSRGTYEQYF
TGCGCCAGCAGCCGAGAGACAGGGGGATCCCGAGGAACCTACGAGCAGTACTTC
>TRBV27|-|-|TRBJ2-5
CASSFLDKQETQYF
TGTGCCAGCAGTTTTTTGGACAAACAAGAGACCCAGTACTTC
>TRBV11-3|-|-|TRBJ2-3
CASSSPPRGGYDTQYF
TGTGCCAGCAGCTCACCCCCTAGGGGGGGCTATGATACGCAGTATTTT
>TRBV11-2|TRBD1|-|TRBJ1-2
CASSSNRDRGELQYGYTF
TGTGCCAGCAGCTCAAATCGCGACAGGGGGGAACTCCAATATGGCTACACCTTC
>TRBV6-1|TRBD1|once|TRBJ2-2
CASSVPLQVPGQGNTGELFF
TGTGCCAGCAGTGTTCCACTCCAAGTACCGGGACAGGGGAACACCGGGGAGCTGTTTTTT
>TRBV6-1|TRBD2|-|TRBJ2-3
CASSRLAGSTDTQYF
TGTGCCAGCAGCAGACTAGCGGGGAGCACAGATACGCAGTATTTT
>TRBV5-4|TRBD1|-|TRBJ1-4
CASNRDRDEKLFF
TGTGCCAGCAACCGGGACAGAGACGAAAAACTGTTTTTT